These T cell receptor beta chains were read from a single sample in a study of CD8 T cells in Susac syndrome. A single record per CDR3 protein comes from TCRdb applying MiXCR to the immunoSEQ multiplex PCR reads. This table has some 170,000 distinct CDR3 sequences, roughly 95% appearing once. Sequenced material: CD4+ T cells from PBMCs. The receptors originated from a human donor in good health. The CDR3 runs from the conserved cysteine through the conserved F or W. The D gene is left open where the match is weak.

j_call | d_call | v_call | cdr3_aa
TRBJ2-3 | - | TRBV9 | CASSVTGSTDTQYF
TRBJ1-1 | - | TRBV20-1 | CSATFGGGAEAFF
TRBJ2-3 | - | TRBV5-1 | CASSVEGTTDTQYF
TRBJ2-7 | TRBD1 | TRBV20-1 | CSARDQSTGAYEQYF
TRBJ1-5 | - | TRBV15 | CATSRDGQGNQPQHF
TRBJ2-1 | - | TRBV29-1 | CSDGSESSYNEQFF
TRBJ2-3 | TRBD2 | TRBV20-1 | CSAPSKRDTDTQYF
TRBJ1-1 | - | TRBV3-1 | CASSPHLNTEAFF
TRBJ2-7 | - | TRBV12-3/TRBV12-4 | CASSSAGQSYEQYF
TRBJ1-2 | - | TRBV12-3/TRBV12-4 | CASSLGDSDFFYGYTF
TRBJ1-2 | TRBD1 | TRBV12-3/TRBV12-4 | CASSAQGARRGYTF
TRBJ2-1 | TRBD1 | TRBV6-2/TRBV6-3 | CASSYPGQGARNEQFF
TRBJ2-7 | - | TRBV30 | CAWTLGLLAFTRNHSYEQYF
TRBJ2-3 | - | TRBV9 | CASSPRGRDTQYF
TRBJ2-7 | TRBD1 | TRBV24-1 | CAIPVGTGAYEQYF